This T cell receptor beta chain was recovered during a study of cytomegalovirus exposure and HLA in healthy donors. Overall study context: Of all 400 or so donors who were genotyped, roughly 83% belonged to the Caucasian-associated ancestry cluster.

Germline V gene data show CDR1 as MGHRA and CDR2 as YSYEKL. The CDR3 extends over 15 amino acids. Trimming cost V 1 base and J 7 bases; bases outside gene matches: 4. Regarding this clone: No antigen is known for it.

PCR was performed using 60 Vbeta and 13 Jbeta primers. Using immunoSEQ multiplex PCR, the repertoire was profiled, and TCRdb retains in-frame clones only, with some absent. The repertoire holds approximately 130,000 clones, with 80% as singletons. Study observations and caveats: Donors belonging to an Asian-associated ancestry cluster reportedly showed fewer N-insertions in productive TCRs than the approximately 670-donor mean, according to what a later analysis found. There were several of the most significant clusters that appeared linked to common viral pathogens in a later analysis. Certain indistinguishable V segments, among them TRBV6-2 and TRBV6-3, were excluded.

The sequence was obtained from a woman aged 40 to 50 in good health and CMV-seronegative. The material sequenced was PBMCs. The V call is TRBV4-1, the J call TRBJ1-4, with 9 bases identical to TRBD1. CDR3 loop: CASSQGTGVGEKLFF. The CDR3 DNA reads TGCGCCAGCAGCCAAGGGACAGGGGTAGGTGAAAAACTGTTTTTT.